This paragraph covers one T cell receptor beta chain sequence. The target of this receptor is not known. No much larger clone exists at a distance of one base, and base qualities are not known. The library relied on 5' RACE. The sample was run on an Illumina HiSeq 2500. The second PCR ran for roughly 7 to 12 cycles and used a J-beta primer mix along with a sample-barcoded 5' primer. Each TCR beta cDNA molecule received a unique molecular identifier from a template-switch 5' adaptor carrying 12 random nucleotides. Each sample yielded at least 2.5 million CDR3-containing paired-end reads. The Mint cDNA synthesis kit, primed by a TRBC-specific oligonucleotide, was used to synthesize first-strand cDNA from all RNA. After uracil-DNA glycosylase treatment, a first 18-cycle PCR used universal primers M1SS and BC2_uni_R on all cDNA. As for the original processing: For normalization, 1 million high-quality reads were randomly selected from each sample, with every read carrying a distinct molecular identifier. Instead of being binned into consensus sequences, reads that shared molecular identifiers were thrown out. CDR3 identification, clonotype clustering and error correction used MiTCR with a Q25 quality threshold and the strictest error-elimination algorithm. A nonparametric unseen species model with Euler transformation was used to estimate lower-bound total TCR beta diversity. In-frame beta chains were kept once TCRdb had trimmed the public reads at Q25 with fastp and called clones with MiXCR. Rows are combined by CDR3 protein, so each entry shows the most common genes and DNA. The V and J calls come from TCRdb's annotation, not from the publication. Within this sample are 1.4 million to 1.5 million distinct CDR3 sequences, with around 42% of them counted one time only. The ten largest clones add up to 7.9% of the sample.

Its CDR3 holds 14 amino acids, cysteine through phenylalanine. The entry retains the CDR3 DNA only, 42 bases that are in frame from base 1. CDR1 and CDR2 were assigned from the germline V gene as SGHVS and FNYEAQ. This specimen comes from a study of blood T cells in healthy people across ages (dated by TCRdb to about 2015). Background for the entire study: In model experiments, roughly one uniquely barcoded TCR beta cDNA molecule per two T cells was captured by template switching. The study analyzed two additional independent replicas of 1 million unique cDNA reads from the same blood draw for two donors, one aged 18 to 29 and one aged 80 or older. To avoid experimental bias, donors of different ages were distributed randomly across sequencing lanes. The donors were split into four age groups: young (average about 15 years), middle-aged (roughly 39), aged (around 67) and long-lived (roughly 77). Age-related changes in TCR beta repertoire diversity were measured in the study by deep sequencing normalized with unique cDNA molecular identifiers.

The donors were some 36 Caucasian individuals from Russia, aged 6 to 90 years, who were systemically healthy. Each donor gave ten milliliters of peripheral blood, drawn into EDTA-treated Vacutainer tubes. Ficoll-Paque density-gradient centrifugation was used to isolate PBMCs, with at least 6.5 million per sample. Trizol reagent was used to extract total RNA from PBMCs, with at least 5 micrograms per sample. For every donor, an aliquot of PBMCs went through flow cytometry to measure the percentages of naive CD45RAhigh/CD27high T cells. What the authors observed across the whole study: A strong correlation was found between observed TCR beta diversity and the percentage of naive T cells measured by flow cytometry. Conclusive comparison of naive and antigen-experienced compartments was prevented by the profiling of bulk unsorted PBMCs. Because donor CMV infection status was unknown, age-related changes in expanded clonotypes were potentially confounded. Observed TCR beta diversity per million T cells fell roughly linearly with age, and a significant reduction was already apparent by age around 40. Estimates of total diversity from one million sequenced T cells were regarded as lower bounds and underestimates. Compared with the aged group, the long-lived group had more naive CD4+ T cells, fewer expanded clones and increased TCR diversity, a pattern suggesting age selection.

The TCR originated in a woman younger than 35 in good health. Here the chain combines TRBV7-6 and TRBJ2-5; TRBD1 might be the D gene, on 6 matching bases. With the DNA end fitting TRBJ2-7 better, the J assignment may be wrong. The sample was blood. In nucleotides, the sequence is TGTGCCAGCAGCTTAGTACAGGGTCCAGGCGAGCAGTACTTC. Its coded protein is CASSLVQGPGEQYF.